A selection of T cell receptor beta chains follows, all from one sample in a study of PD-1 blockade in classical Hodgkin lymphoma. The method was immunoSEQ multiplex PCR; TCRdb's version includes in-frame clones alone and lacks a portion of them. This sample carries roughly 11,000 clones, 70% to 90% of them seen once, and the ten largest clones take 30%. This sample comprised peripheral blood mononuclear cells (PBMCs), obtained at baseline. These TCRs come from a human donor with classical Hodgkin lymphoma. CDR3s include the opening cysteine and the closing phenylalanine or tryptophan. The D gene is left open where the match is weak. Clone size is not always given. Where it is, it says once, few, many or a class for expanded clones.

NA | NA | TRBJ2-7 | TRBV14 | CASSQPGLHYEQYF | TGTGCCAGCAGTCAACCGGGACTCCACTACGAGCAGTACTTC
NA | NA | TRBJ1-2 | TRBV7-2 | CASRENTAKKPNYGYTF | TGTGCCAGCAGAGAAAACACGGCCAAAAAGCCTAACTATGGCTACACCTTC
TRBD1 | NA | TRBJ2-2 | TRBV9 | CASSGTGVNRGELFF | TGTGCCAGCAGCGGGACAGGGGTGAATCGCGGGGAGCTGTTTTTT
TRBD2 | NA | TRBJ2-1 | TRBV12-5 | CASGLGREGNEQFF | TGTGCTAGTGGTTTGGGACGGGAGGGTAATGAGCAGTTCTTC
NA | NA | TRBJ1-4 | TRBV19 | CASSDNVAGEKLFF | TGTGCCAGTAGCGACAATGTGGCCGGCGAAAAACTGTTTTTT
NA | NA | TRBJ1-1 | TRBV19 | CASSIMGATEAFF | TGTGCCAGTAGTATTATGGGGGCCACTGAAGCTTTCTTT
TRBD2 | NA | TRBJ2-1 | TRBV19 | CASSRSGSDYNEQFF | TGTGCCAGTAGCCGTAGCGGGAGTGACTACAATGAGCAGTTCTTC
NA | NA | TRBJ2-5 | TRBV5-1 | CASSLPGRETQYF | TGCGCCAGCAGCTTACCGGGGCGGGAGACCCAGTACTTC
NA | NA | TRBJ1-2 | TRBV2 | CASRYDSVDTF | TGTGCCAGCAGGTACGACAGCGTCGACACCTTC
TRBD1 | NA | TRBJ2-4 | TRBV7-8 | CASSSTGQVLAKNIQYF | TGTGCCAGCAGCTCGACCGGACAGGTCCTAGCCAAAAACATTCAGTACTTC
TRBD2 | NA | TRBJ2-3 | TRBV7-9 | CASSNLAGGQADTQYF | TGTGCCAGCAGCAATCTAGCGGGGGGGCAGGCAGATACGCAGTATTTT
TRBD1 | NA | TRBJ1-5 | TRBV6-6 | CASSGQGVSQPQHF | TGTGCCAGCAGTGGACAGGGGGTAAGTCAGCCCCAGCATTTT
NA | few | TRBJ1-5 | TRBV10-3 | CAISDLAGIGQPQHF | TGTGCCATCAGTGACTTAGCCGGGATCGGTCAGCCCCAGCATTTT
NA | NA | TRBJ1-1 | TRBV5-1 | CASREGRLGTEAFF | TGCGCCTCTCGAGAGGGACGGCTGGGCACTGAAGCTTTCTTT
TRBD2 | NA | TRBJ2-3 | TRBV15 | CATSREPAGITDTQYF | TGTGCCACCAGCAGAGAACCAGCGGGGATAACAGATACGCAGTATTTT
NA | NA | TRBJ1-3 | TRBV25-1 | CASSESGGFRRNTIYF | TGTGCCAGCAGTGAATCTGGTGGTTTTCGGAGAAACACCATATATTTT
TRBD1 | NA | TRBJ2-3 | TRBV19 | CASSYRTGPDTQYF | TGTGCCAGTAGTTACAGGACAGGCCCAGATACGCAGTATTTT
TRBD1 | once | TRBJ2-3 | TRBV7-3 | CASSFGTGTDTQYF | TGTGCCAGCAGCTTCGGGACAGGGACAGATACGCAGTATTTT
NA | NA | TRBJ1-2 | TRBV7-9 | CASSLESLWGYTF | TGTGCCAGCAGCTTAGAAAGCCTATGGGGCTACACCTTC
NA | NA | TRBJ1-2 | TRBV10-3 | CAISEPYLLLNYGYTF | TGTGCCATCAGTGAGCCGTATCTCCTTCTAAACTATGGCTACACCTTC
NA | once | TRBJ2-7 | TRBV6-5 | CASSLQGGSYEQYF | TGTGCCAGCAGTCTTCAGGGGGGGTCCTACGAGCAGTACTTC
NA | NA | TRBJ1-5 | TRBV21-1 | CASSKVEQEDNQPQHF | TGTGCCAGCAGCAAAGTCGAACAGGAGGACAATCAGCCCCAGCATTTT